This T cell receptor beta chain was profiled in a study of cytomegalovirus exposure and HLA in healthy donors. Study information: Unique TCR beta sequences numbering 120 million or so came from 190 million or so T cells in an earlier analysis. Membership in the Caucasian-associated ancestry cluster was found for 65% to 85% of approximately 430 genotyped donors. Early on, a data release was issued that held roughly 84 million unique TCRs from HLA-typed donors. Study findings and constraints: Within a later analysis, the majority of CMV-associated TCR beta chains appeared HLA-restricted.

This CDR3 has 10 residues. Germline CDR1 reads MNHNY; CDR2 reads SVGAGI (reference sequence). V dropped 10 bases and J dropped 3 bases, with 6 bases sitting between them. As to this clone: Its matching antigen is unknown.

The PCR made use of 60 Vbeta and 13 Jbeta primers. The repertoire was sequenced with immunoSEQ multiplex PCR; TCRdb's copy has only in-frame clones and lacks some. The profile covers about 120,000 clones, with 75% to 85% appearing a single time and just under 3% taken by the ten largest. The sequence derives from a woman younger than 35 in good health and CMV-seropositive. Sequencing used PBMCs. The chain has TRBV6-6 and TRBJ2-5, with D unresolved. CDR3 DNA: TGTGCCACAAAAAAAGAGACCCAGTACTTC. This sequence encodes CATKKETQYF.